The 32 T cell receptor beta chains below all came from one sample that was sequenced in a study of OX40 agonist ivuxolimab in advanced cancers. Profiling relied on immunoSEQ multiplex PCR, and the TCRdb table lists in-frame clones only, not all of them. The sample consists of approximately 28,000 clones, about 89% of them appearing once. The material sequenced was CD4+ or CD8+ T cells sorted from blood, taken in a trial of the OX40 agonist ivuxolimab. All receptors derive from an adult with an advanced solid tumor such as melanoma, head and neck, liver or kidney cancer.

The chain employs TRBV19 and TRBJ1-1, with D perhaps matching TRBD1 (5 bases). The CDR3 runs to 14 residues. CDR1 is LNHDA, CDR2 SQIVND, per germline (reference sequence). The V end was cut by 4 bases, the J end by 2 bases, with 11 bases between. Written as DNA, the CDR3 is TGTGCCAGTAGTAGAGACAGAGTTAACACTGAAGCTTTCTTT. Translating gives CASSRDRVNTEAFF.

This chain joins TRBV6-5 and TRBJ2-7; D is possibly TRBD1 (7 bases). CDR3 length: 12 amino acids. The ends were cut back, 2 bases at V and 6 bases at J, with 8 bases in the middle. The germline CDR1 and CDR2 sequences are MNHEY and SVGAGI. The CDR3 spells CASSYQGGEQYF. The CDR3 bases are TGTGCCAGCAGTTACCAGGGGGGCGAGCAGTACTTC.

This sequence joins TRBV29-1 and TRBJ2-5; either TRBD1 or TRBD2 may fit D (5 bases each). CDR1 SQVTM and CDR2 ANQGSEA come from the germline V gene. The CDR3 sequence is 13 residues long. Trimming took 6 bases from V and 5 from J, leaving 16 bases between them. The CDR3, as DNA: TGCAGCGTAGGAGGATGGGGGAGTGAGACCCAGTACTTC. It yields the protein CSVGGWGSETQYF.

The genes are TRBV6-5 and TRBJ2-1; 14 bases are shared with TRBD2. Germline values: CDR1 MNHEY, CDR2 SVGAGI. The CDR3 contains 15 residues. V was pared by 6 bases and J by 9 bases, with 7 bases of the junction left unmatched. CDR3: CASRLGTSGSTEQFF. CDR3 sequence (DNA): TGTGCCAGCAGGTTAGGGACTAGCGGGAGTACTGAGCAGTTCTTC.

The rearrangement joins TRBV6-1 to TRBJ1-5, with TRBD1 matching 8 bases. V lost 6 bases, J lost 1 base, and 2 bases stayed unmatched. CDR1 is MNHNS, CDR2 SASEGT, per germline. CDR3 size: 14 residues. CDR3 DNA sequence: TGTGCCAGCAGGACAGGGGTAAGCAATCAGCCCCAGCATTTT. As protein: CASRTGVSNQPQHF.

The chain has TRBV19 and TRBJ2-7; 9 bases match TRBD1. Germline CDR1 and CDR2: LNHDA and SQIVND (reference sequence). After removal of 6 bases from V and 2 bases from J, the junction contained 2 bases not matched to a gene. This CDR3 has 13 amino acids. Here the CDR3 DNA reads TGTGCCAGTAGAGGACAGGGGACCTACGAGCAGTACTTC. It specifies CASRGQGTYEQYF.

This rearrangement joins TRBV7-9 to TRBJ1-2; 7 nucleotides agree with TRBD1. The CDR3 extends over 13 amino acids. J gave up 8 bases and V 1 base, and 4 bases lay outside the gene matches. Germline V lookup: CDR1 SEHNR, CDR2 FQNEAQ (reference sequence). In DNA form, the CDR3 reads TGTGCCAGCAGCTTAGAACAGGGGTCAGGCTACACCTTC. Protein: CASSLEQGSGYTF. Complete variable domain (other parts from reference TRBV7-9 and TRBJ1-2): DTGVSQNPRHKITKRGQNVTFRCDPISEHNRLYWYRQTLGQGPEFLTYFQNEAQLEKSRLLSDRFSAERPKGSFSTLEIQRTEQGDSAMYLCASSLEQGSGYTFGSGTRLTVV.

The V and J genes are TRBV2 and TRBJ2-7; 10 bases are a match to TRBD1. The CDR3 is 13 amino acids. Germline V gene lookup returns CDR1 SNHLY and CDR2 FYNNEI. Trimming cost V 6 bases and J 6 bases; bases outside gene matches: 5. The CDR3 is CASRRQGAGEQYF. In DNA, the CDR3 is TGTGCCAGCAGGAGACAGGGGGCAGGCGAGCAGTACTTC.

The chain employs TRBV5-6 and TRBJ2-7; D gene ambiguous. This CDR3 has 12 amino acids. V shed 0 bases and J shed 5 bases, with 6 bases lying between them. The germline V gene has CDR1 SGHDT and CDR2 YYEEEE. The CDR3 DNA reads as TGTGCCAGCAGCTTGGTTCCAGACGAGCAGTACTTC. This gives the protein CASSLVPDEQYF.

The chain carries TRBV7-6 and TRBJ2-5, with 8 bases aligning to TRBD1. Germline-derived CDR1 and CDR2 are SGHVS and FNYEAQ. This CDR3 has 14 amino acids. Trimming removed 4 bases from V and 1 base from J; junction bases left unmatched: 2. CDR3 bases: TGTGCCAGCAGCTGGGGGACAGGCCAAGAGACCCAGTACTTC. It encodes CASSWGTGQETQYF.

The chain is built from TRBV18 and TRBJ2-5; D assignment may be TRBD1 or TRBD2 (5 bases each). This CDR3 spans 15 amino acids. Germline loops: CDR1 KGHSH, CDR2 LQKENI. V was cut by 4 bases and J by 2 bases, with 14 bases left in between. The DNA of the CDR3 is TGTGCCAGCTCACTCCACTATGGGGGACAAGAGACCCAGTACTTC. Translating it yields CASSLHYGGQETQYF.

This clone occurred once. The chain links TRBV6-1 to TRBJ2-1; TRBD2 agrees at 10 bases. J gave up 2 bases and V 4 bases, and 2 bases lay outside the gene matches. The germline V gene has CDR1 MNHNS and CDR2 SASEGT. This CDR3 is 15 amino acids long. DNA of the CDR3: TGTGCCAGCAGTGGTAGCGGGGGGACCTACAATGAGCAGTTCTTC. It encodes CASSGSGGTYNEQFF.

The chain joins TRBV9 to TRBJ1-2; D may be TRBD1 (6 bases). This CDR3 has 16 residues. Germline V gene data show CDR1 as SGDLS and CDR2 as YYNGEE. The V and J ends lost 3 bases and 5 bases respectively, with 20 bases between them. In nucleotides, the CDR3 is TGTGCCAGCAGCGCCGGGTCCCCGGACAGCCTTTATGGCTACACCTTC. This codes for CASSAGSPDSLYGYTF.

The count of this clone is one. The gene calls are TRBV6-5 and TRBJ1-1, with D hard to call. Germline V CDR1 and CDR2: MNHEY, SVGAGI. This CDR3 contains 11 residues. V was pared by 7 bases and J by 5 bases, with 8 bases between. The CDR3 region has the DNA TGTGCCAGCAAGAGAGGAACTGAAGCTTTCTTT. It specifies CASKRGTEAFF.

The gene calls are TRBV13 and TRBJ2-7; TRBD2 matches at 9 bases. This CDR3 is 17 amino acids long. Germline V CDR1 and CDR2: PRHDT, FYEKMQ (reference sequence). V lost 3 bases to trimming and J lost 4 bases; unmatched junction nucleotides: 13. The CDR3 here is CASSFGVAGDMGYEQYF. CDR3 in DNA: TGTGCCAGCAGCTTTGGCGTAGCGGGAGATATGGGTTACGAGCAGTACTTC.

CDR3 amino acids: CARGAPYEQYF. CDR3 nucleotides: TGTGCCAGAGGGGCCCCCTACGAGCAGTACTTC. The V call is TRBV2, the J call TRBJ2-7; a weak D match, TRBD1 (5 bases). Germline CDR1 and CDR2: SNHLY and FYNNEI. The CDR3 extends over 11 amino acids. V gave up 9 bases and J gave up 2 bases, with 8 bases separating them.

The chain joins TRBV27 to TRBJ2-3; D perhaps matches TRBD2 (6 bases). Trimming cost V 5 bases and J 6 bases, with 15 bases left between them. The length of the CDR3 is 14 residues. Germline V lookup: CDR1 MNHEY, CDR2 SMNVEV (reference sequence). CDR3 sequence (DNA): TGTGCCAGCAGTCCCGGGCGGGGAGCCGATACGCAGTATTTT. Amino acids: CASSPGRGADTQYF.

CDR3 residues: CASSSPEAGIGETQYF. The DNA of the CDR3 is TGTGCCAGCAGCAGTCCGGAAGCGGGAATAGGAGAGACCCAGTACTTC. The chain combines TRBV7-9 with TRBJ2-5; 7 nucleotides match TRBD2. V gave up 5 bases and J gave up 4 bases; unmatched junction bases: 13. CDR1 SEHNR and CDR2 FQNEAQ come from the germline V gene (reference sequence). CDR3 length: 16 amino acids.

This CDR3 is CASSLETGLAGVYSRETQYF. CDR3 coding DNA: TGTGCCAGCTCACTAGAGACGGGACTAGCGGGAGTGTACTCAAGGGAGACCCAGTACTTC. The V gene is TRBV18, the J gene TRBJ2-5, with 14 positions matching TRBD2. The junction had 18 bases not matched to a gene; V was cut back by 4 bases and J by 5 bases. The germline V gene has CDR1 KGHSH and CDR2 LQKENI. CDR3 length: 20 amino acids. Together with reference TRBV18 and TRBJ2-5, the CDR3 gives the full variable domain: NAGVMQNPRHLVRRRGQEARLRCSPMKGHSHVYWYRQLPEEGLKFMVYLQKENIIDESGMPKERFSAEFPKEGPSILRIQQVVRGDSAAYFCASSLETGLAGVYSRETQYFGPGTRLLVL.

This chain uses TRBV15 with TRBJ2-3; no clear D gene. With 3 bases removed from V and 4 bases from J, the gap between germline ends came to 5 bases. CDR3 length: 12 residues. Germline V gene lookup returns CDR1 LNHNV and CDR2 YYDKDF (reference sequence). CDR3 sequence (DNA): TGTGCCACCAGCAGTGTCTCAGATACGCAGTATTTT. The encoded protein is CATSSVSDTQYF.

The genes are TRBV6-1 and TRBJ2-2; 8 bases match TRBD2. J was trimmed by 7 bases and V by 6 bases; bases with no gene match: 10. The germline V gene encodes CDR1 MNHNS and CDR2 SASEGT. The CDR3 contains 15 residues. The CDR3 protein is CASRGAGELVGELFF. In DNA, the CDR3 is TGTGCCAGCAGGGGAGCGGGAGAATTGGTCGGGGAGCTGTTTTTT.

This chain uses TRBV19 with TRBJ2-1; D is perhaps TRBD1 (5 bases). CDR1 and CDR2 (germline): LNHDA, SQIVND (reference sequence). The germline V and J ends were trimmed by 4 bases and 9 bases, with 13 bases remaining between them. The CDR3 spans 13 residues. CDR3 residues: CASSKGWEGEQFF. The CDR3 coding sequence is TGTGCCAGTAGTAAGGGGTGGGAAGGTGAGCAGTTCTTC.

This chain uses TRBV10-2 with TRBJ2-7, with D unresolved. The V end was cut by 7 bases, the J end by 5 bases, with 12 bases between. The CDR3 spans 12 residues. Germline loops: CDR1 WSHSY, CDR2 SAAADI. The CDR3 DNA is TGCGCCAGCACTCCGAATTATGACGAGCAGTACTTC. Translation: CASTPNYDEQYF.

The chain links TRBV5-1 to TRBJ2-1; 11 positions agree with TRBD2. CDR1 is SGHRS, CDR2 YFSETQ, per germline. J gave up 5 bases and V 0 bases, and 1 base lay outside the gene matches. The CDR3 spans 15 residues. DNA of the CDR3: TGCGCCAGCAGCTTGGTACTAGCGGGGGACAATGAGCAGTTCTTC. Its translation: CASSLVLAGDNEQFF.

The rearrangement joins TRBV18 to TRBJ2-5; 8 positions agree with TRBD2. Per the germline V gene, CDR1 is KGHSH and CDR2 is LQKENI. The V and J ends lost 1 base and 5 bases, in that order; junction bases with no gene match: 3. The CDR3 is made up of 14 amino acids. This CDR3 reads CASSPLASGETQYF. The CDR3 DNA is TGTGCCAGCTCACCACTTGCTAGCGGGGAGACCCAGTACTTC.

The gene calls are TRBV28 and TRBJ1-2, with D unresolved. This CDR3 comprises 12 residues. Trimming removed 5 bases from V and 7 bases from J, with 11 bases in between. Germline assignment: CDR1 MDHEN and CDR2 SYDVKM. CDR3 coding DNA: TGTGCCAGCAGTCAAATTGAACGTGGCTACACCTTC. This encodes CASSQIERGYTF.

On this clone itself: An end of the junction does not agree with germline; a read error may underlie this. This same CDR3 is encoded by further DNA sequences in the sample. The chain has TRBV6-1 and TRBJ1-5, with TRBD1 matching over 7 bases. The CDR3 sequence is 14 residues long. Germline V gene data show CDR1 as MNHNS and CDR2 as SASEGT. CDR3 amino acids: CASKIRQGDQPQHF. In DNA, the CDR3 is TGTGCCAGCAAAATAAGACAGGGCGATCAACCCCAGCATTTT.

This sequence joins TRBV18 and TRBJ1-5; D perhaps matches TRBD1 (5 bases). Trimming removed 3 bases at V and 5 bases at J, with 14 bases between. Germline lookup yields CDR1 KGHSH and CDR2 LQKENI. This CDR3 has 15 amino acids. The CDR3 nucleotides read TGTGCCAGCTCACCGGATCAGGGCGTCGATCAGCCCCAGCATTTT. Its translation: CASSPDQGVDQPQHF.

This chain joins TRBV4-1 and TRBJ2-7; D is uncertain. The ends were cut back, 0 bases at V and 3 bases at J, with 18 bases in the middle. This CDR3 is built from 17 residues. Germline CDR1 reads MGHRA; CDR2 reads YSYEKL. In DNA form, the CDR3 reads TGCGCCAGCAGCCAAGAATCCCTTACAAGGAGCTTCTACGAGCAGTACTTC. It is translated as CASSQESLTRSFYEQYF.

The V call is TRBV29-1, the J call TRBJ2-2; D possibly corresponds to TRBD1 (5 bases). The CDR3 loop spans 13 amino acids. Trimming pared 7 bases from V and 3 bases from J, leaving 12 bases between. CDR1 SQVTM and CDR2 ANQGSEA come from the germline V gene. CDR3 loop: CSASGSDTGELFF. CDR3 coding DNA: TGCAGCGCATCAGGGTCCGACACCGGGGAGCTGTTTTTT.

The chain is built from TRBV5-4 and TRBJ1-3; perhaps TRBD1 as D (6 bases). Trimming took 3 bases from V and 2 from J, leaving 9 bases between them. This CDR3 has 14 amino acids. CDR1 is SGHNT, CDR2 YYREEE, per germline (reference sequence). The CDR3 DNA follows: TGTGCCAGCAGCTGGGGGGGCGCTGGAAACACCATATATTTT. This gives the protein CASSWGGAGNTIYF.

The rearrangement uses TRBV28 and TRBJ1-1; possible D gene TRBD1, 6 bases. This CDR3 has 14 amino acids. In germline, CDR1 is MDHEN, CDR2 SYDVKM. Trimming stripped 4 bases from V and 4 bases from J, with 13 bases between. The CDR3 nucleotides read TGTGCCAGCAGTTCACAGGGTATGGGCACTGAAGCTTTCTTT. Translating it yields CASSSQGMGTEAFF.